These T cell receptor beta chains were read from a single sample in a study of naive and memory T cell subsets. TCRdb processed the UMI-ligation and nested PCR reads anew with MiXCR; each CDR3 protein has one entry. The repertoire has approximately 150,000 distinct CDR3 sequences, 22% of them found once; the top ten carry around 0.097%. Source material: naive CD4+ T cells from blood. Receptors originate from a human donor in good health. CDR3s include the opening cysteine and the closing phenylalanine or tryptophan. The order of the fields is J gene, V gene, clone size, D gene, CDR3 protein, CDR3 DNA. D genes are given only for firm matches. Clone size is shown for a subset of rows, as once, few, many or a class of expanded clone.

J: TRBJ2-1; V: TRBV25-1; size: NA; D: TRBD2; CDR3: CASSEFGPSGAEQFF; DNA: TGTGCCAGCAGTGAATTCGGTCCCAGCGGGGCCGAGCAGTTCTTC
J: TRBJ2-7; V: TRBV28; size: few; D: NA; CDR3: CASSLGISNEQYF; DNA: TGTGCCAGCAGTTTAGGGATTAGCAACGAGCAGTACTTC
J: TRBJ2-3; V: TRBV2; size: NA; D: NA; CDR3: CAILRAETDTQYF; DNA: TGTGCCATACTTAGGGCGGAAACAGATACGCAGTATTTT
J: TRBJ2-1; V: TRBV6-6; size: NA; D: NA; CDR3: CASSQIAIEQFF; DNA: TGTGCCAGCAGCCAGATAGCGATTGAGCAGTTCTTC
J: TRBJ2-7; V: TRBV3-1; size: many; D: NA; CDR3: CASSQGYEQYF; DNA: TGTGCCAGCAGTCAGGGGTACGAGCAGTACTTC
J: TRBJ1-5; V: TRBV18; size: NA; D: NA; CDR3: CASSPSLDQPQHF; DNA: TGTGCCAGCTCACCCTCACTGGATCAGCCCCAGCATTTT
J: TRBJ2-5; V: TRBV29-1; size: few; D: NA; CDR3: CSVEGVWAGETQYF; DNA: TGCAGCGTTGAGGGGGTGTGGGCAGGCGAGACCCAGTACTTC
J: TRBJ1-5; V: TRBV4-2; size: few; D: NA; CDR3: CASSQLQSGPQHF; DNA: TGTGCCAGCAGCCAACTGCAATCAGGGCCCCAGCATTTT
J: TRBJ1-5; V: TRBV7-8; size: NA; D: NA; CDR3: CASSKQGSNQPQHF; DNA: TGTGCCAGCAGTAAACAGGGAAGCAATCAGCCCCAGCATTTT
J: TRBJ1-1; V: TRBV6-2/TRBV6-3; size: few; D: NA; CDR3: CASSYTAVGNTEAFF; DNA: TGTGCCAGCAGTTACACGGCTGTAGGGAACACTGAAGCTTTCTTT
J: TRBJ1-5; V: TRBV20-1; size: NA; D: NA; CDR3: CSATRQDLNQPQHF; DNA: TGCAGTGCTACACGACAGGACCTTAATCAGCCCCAGCATTTT
J: TRBJ2-5; V: TRBV4-1; size: NA; D: TRBD2; CDR3: CASSQVTPLAAQETQYF; DNA: TGCGCCAGCAGCCAAGTTACCCCCCTAGCGGCCCAAGAGACCCAGTACTTC
J: TRBJ2-3; V: TRBV20-1; size: NA; D: TRBD2; CDR3: CSASTSGRAPDTQYF; DNA: TGCAGTGCTAGCACTAGCGGGAGGGCCCCAGATACGCAGTATTTT
J: TRBJ2-1; V: TRBV6-5; size: NA; D: NA; CDR3: CASSYSTRYNEQFF; DNA: TGTGCCAGCAGTTACTCGACCCGGTACAATGAGCAGTTCTTC
J: TRBJ1-2; V: TRBV28; size: NA; D: NA; CDR3: CASSYGGTGYTF; DNA: TGTGCCAGCAGTTACGGGGGCACTGGCTACACCTTC
J: TRBJ2-1; V: TRBV25-1; size: NA; D: TRBD2; CDR3: CASRNNGLAGEQFF; DNA: TGTGCCAGCAGAAACAATGGACTAGCCGGTGAGCAGTTCTTC
J: TRBJ1-6; V: TRBV25-1; size: few; D: NA; CDR3: CASRTNGHFNSPLHF; DNA: TGTGCCAGCAGGACCAACGGACACTTTAATTCACCCCTCCACTTT
J: TRBJ2-6; V: TRBV6-5; size: few; D: NA; CDR3: CASSYSVTPLAGANVLTF; DNA: TGTGCCAGCAGTTACTCGGTAACACCCTTGGCTGGGGCCAACGTCCTGACTTTC
J: TRBJ2-3; V: TRBV20-1; size: NA; D: NA; CDR3: CSAPPAGSFILDTQYF; DNA: TGCAGTGCTCCACCGGCGGGGTCCTTCATACTGGATACGCAGTATTTT
J: TRBJ2-2; V: TRBV27; size: few; D: NA; CDR3: CASSLFSGTGELFF; DNA: TGTGCCAGCAGTTTATTCTCAGGAACCGGGGAGCTGTTTTTT
J: TRBJ1-2; V: TRBV20-1; size: NA; D: TRBD1; CDR3: CSARDLRRDRDSNYGYTF; DNA: TGCAGTGCTAGAGATTTACGCCGGGACAGAGATTCTAACTATGGCTACACCTTC
J: TRBJ1-3; V: TRBV9; size: many; D: NA; CDR3: CASSTDSRRNTIYF; DNA: TGTGCCAGCAGCACCGACAGTCGGAGAAACACCATATATTTT
J: TRBJ1-1; V: TRBV29-1; size: NA; D: NA; CDR3: CSVKQGRTEAFF; DNA: TGCAGCGTCAAACAGGGAAGGACTGAAGCTTTCTTT
J: TRBJ1-1; V: TRBV6-6; size: NA; D: NA; CDR3: CASSFTNTEAFF; DNA: TGTGCCAGCAGTTTCACGAACACTGAAGCTTTCTTT
J: TRBJ2-1; V: TRBV5-1; size: NA; D: TRBD2; CDR3: CASSPGAGGLENEQFF; DNA: TGCGCCAGCAGCCCCGGTGCGGGAGGGCTCGAGAATGAGCAGTTCTTC
J: TRBJ2-2; V: TRBV9; size: NA; D: NA; CDR3: CASSVVRGYTGELFF; DNA: TGTGCCAGCAGCGTAGTGAGGGGGTACACCGGGGAGCTGTTTTTT
J: TRBJ1-1; V: TRBV25-1; size: NA; D: NA; CDR3: CASSDRMGTEAFF; DNA: TGTGCCAGCAGTGACAGAATGGGCACTGAAGCTTTCTTT
J: TRBJ2-7; V: TRBV6-5; size: NA; D: NA; CDR3: CASSRASSAGSYEQYF; DNA: TGTGCCAGCAGCCGCGCCTCGTCGGCGGGCTCCTACGAGCAGTACTTC
J: TRBJ1-5; V: TRBV12-3/TRBV12-4; size: few; D: NA; CDR3: CASRRVDSEEGYQPQHF; DNA: TGTGCCAGCAGACGAGTTGACAGCGAAGAGGGGTATCAGCCCCAGCATTTT
J: TRBJ2-1; V: TRBV6-2/TRBV6-3; size: NA; D: TRBD2; CDR3: CASNVAGGPHEQFF; DNA: TGTGCCAGCAACGTAGCGGGAGGGCCGCATGAGCAGTTCTTC
J: TRBJ2-7; V: TRBV6-1; size: NA; D: NA; CDR3: CASSEYSTGNEQYF; DNA: TGTGCCAGCAGTGAATATTCCACGGGCAACGAGCAGTACTTC
J: TRBJ1-1; V: TRBV7-2; size: few; D: TRBD1; CDR3: CASSSHRGLKEAFF; DNA: TGTGCCAGCAGCTCTCACAGGGGCCTTAAAGAAGCTTTCTTT
J: TRBJ1-3; V: TRBV28; size: many; D: NA; CDR3: CASSLAPGGNTIYF; DNA: TGTGCCAGCAGTTTGGCTCCTGGCGGAAACACCATATATTTT
J: TRBJ2-4; V: TRBV28; size: NA; D: NA; CDR3: CASSPHGAGAKNIQYF; DNA: TGTGCCAGCAGCCCCCACGGGGCGGGCGCCAAAAACATTCAGTACTTC
J: TRBJ1-6; V: TRBV28; size: NA; D: TRBD1; CDR3: CASSLGQVAPPLHF; DNA: TGTGCCAGCAGTTTGGGACAGGTGGCACCACCCCTCCACTTT